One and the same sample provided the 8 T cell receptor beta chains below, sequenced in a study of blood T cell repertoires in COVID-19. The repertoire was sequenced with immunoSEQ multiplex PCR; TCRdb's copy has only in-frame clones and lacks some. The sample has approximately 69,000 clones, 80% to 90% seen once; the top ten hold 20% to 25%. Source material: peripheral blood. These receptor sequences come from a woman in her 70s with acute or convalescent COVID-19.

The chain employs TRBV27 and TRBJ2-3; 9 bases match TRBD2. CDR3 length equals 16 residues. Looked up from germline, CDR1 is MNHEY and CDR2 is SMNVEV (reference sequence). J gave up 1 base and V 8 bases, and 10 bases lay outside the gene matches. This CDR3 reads CASGRIVAGGTDTQYF. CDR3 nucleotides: TGTGCCAGCGGAAGGATAGTAGCGGGGGGCACAGATACGCAGTATTTT.

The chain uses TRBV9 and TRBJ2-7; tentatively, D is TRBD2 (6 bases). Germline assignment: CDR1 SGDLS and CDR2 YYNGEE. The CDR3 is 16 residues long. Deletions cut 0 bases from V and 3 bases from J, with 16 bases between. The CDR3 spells CASSVEEVAEGYEQYF. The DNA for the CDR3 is TGTGCCAGCAGCGTAGAGGAGGTAGCGGAGGGCTACGAGCAGTACTTC.

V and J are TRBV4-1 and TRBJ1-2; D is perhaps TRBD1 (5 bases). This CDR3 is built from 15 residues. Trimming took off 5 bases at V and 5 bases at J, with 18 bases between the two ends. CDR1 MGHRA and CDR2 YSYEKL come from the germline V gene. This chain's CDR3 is CASSSMTAPQYGYTF. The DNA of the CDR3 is TGCGCCAGCAGCTCGATGACAGCACCCCAGTATGGCTACACCTTC.

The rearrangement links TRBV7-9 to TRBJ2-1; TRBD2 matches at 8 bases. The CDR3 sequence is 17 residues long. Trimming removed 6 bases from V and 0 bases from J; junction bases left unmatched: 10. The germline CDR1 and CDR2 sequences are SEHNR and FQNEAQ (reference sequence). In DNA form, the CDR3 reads TGTGCCAGCAGTTCCGGACTAGCATCCAGCTCCTACAATGAGCAGTTCTTC. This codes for CASSSGLASSSYNEQFF.

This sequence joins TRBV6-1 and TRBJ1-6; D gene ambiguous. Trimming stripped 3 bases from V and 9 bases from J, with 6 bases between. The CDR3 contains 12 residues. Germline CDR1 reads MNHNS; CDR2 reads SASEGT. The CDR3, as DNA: TGTGCCAGCAGTGAGTCCCGTTCACCCCTCCACTTT. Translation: CASSESRSPLHF.

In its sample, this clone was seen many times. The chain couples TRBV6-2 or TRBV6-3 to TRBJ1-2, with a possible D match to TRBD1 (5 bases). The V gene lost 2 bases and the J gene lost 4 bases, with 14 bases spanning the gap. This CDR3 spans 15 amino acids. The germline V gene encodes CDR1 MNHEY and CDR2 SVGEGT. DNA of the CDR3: TGTGCCAGCAGTTACGCGGGGCAGGGCGGCTATGGCTACACCTTC. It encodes CASSYAGQGGYGYTF.

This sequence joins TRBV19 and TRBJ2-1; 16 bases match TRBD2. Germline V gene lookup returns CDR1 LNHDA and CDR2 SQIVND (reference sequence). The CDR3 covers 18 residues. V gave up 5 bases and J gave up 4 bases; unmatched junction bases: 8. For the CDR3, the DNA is TGTGCCAGTAGTCCGGGGACTAGCGGGAGGGCGGGTTACAATGAGCAGTTCTTC. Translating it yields CASSPGTSGRAGYNEQFF.

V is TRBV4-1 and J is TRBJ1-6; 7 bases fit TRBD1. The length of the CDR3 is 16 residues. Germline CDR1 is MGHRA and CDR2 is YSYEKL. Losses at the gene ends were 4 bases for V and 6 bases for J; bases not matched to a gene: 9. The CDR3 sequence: CASSPWQAGGNSPLHF. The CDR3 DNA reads TGCGCCAGCAGCCCTTGGCAGGCAGGGGGTAATTCACCCCTCCACTTT.